This paragraph covers one T cell receptor (beta chain) sequence. Its antigen is currently unknown. V trimming: 7 bases; J trimming: 5 bases; junction bases outside the gene matches: 4. This CDR3 has 13 amino acids. Germline CDR1 and CDR2: SNHLY and FYNNEI. The data originate from a study of OX40 agonist ivuxolimab in advanced cancers. Study background: Patients undergoing dose escalation presented with hepatocellular carcinoma, melanoma, renal cell or head and neck cancer. Partial responses were observed in three patients, of whom one had hepatocellular carcinoma and two had cutaneous melanoma.

Using immunoSEQ multiplex PCR, the repertoire was profiled, and TCRdb retains in-frame clones only, with some absent. Of approximately 100,000 clones in the sample, about 91% were seen once. Study-wide results and limits: What antigens the expanded peripheral T cells recognized was never established.

The V and J genes are TRBV2 and TRBJ2-5; 10 bases agree with TRBD2. The sample was CD4+ or CD8+ T cells sorted from blood, taken in a trial of the OX40 agonist ivuxolimab. This receptor was identified in an adult with an advanced solid tumor such as melanoma, head and neck, liver or kidney cancer. In DNA, the CDR3 is TGTGCCAGCAACCTAGCGGGAGTTGAGACCCAGTACTTC. This encodes CASNLAGVETQYF.